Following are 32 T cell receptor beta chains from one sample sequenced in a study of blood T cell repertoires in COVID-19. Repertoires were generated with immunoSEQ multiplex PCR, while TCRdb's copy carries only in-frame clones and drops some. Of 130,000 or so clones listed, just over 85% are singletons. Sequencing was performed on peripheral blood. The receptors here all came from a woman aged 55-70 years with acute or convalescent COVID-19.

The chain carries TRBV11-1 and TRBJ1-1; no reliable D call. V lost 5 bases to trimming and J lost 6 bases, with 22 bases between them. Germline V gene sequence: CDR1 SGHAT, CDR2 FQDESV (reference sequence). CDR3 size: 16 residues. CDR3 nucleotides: TGTGCCAGCAGCCGAGAGGGCTACTTGGGAGCTGCTGAAGCTTTCTTT. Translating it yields CASSREGYLGAAEAFF.

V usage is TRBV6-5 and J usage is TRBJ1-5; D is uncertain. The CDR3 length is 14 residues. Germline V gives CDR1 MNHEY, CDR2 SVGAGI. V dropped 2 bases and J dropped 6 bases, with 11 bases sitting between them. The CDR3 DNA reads TGTGCCAGCAGTTACGTAAGGGAGGGTCAGCCCCAGCATTTT. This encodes CASSYVREGQPQHF.

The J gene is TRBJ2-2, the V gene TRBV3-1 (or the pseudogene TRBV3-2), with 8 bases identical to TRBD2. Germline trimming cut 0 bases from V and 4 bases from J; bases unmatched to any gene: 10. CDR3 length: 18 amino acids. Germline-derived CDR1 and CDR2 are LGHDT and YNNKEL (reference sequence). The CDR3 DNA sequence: TGTGCCAGCAGCCAAGATTTCCGGTGGCTAGCGGGCACCGGGGAGCTGTTTTTT. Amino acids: CASSQDFRWLAGTGELFF.

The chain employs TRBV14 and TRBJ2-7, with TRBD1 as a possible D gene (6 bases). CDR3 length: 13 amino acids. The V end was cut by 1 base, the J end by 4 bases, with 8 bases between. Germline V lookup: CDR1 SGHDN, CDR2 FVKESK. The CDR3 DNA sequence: TGTGCCAGCAGCCAAGGACAGGCGTACGAGCAGTACTTC. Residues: CASSQGQAYEQYF. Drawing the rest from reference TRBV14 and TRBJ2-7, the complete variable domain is EAGVTQFPSHSVIEKGQTVTLRCDPISGHDNLYWYRRVMGKEIKFLLHFVKESKQDESGMPNNRFLAERTGGTYSTLKVQPAELEDSGVYFCASSQGQAYEQYFGPGTRLTVT.

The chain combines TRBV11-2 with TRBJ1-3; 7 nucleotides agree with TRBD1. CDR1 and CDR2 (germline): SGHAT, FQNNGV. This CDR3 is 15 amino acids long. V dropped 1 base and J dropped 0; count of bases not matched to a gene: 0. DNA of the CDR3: TGTGCCAGCAGCTTAGCAGGGGGCTCTGGAAACACCATATATTTT. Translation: CASSLAGGSGNTIYF.

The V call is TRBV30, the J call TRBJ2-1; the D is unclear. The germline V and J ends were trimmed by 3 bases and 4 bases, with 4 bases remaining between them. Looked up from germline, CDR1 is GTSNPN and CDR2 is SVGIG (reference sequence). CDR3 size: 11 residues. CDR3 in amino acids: CAWRAYNEQFF. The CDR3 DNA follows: TGTGCCTGGAGGGCATACAATGAGCAGTTCTTC.

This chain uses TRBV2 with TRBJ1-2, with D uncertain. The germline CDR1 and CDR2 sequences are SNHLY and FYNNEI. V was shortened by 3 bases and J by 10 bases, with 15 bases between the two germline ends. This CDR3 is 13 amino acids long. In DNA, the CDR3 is TGTGCCAGCAGTGACGGTGGAGGGAGCTACTACACCTTC. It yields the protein CASSDGGGSYYTF.

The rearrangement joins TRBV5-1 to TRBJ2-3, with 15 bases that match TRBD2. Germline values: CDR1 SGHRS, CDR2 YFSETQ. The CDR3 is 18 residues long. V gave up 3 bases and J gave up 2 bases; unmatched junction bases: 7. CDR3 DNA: TGCGCCAGCAGCTCGGGACTAGCGGGGGGTACCATCACAGATACGCAGTATTTT. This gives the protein CASSSGLAGGTITDTQYF.

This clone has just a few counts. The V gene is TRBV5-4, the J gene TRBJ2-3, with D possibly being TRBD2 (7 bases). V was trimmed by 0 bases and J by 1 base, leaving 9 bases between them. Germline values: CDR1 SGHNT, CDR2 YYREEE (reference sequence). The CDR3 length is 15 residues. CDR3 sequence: CASSLGGGRTDTQYF. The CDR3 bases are TGTGCCAGCAGCTTGGGCGGGGGCCGCACAGATACGCAGTATTTT.

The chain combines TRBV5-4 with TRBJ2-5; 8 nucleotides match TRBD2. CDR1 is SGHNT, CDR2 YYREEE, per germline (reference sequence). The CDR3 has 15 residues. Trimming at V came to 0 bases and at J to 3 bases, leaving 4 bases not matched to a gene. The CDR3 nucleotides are TGTGCCAGCAGCTTGGCGGGGGGGCCAGAAGAGACCCAGTACTTC. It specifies CASSLAGGPEETQYF.

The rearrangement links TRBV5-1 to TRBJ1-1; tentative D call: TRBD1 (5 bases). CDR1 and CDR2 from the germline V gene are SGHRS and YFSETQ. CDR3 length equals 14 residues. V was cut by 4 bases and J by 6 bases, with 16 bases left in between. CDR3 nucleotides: TGCGCCAGCAGCAGCCGGGACTGGGTTTCTGAAGCTTTCTTT. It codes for CASSSRDWVSEAFF.

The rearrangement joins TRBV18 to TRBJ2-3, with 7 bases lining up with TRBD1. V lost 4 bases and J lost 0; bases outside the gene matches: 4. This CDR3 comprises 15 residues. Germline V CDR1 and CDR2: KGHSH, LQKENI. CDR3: CASSLDRLSTDTQYF. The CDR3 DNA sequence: TGTGCCAGCTCACTGGACAGGTTGAGCACAGATACGCAGTATTTT.

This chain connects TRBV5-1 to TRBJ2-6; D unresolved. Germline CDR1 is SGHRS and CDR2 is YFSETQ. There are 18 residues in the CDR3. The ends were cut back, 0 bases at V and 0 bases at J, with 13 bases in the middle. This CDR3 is CASSLVVSRLSGANVLTF. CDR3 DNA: TGCGCCAGCAGCTTGGTGGTTAGCAGACTCTCTGGGGCCAACGTCCTGACTTTC.

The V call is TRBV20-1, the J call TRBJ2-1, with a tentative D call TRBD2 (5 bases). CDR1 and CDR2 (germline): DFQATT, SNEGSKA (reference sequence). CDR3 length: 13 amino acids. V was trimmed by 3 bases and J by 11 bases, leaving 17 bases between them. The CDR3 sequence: CSASPKSDLQQFF. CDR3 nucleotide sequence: TGCAGTGCTAGTCCAAAATCGGACTTGCAGCAGTTCTTC.

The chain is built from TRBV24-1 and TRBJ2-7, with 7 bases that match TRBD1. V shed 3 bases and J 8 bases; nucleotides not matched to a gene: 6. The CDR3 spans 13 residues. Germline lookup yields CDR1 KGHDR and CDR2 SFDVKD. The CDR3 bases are TGTGCCACCAGTGATCCACCACAGGGGAAGCAGTACTTC. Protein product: CATSDPPQGKQYF.

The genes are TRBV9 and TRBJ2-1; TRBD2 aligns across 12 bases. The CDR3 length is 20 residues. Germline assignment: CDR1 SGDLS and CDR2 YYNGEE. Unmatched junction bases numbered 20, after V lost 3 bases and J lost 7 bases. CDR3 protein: CASSGTLAGGPLAWLNEQFF. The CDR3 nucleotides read TGTGCCAGCAGCGGTACCCTAGCGGGGGGGCCTTTAGCCTGGCTAAATGAGCAGTTCTTC.

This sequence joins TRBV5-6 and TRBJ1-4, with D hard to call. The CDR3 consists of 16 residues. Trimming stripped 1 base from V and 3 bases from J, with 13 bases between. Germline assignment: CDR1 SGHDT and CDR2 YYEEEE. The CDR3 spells CASSLLVSSANEKLFF. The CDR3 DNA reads TGTGCCAGCAGCTTGCTGGTATCATCGGCTAATGAAAAACTGTTTTTT. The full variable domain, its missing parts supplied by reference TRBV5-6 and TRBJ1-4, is DAGVTQSPTHLIKTRGQQVTLRCSPKSGHDTVSWYQQALGQGPQFIFQYYEEEERQRGNFPDRFSGHQFPNYSSELNVNALLLGDSALYLCASSLLVSSANEKLFFGSGTQLSVL.

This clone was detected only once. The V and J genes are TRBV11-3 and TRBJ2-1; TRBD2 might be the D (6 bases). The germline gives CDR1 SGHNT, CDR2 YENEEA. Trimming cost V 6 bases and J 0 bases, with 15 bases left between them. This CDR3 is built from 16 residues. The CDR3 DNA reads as TGTGCCAGCAGTAGAGATCGGGGGAGCTCCTACAATGAGCAGTTCTTC. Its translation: CASSRDRGSSYNEQFF.

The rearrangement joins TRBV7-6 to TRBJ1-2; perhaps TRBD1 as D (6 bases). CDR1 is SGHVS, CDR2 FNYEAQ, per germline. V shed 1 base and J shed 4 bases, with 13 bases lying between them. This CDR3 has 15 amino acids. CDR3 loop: CASSLGASRGYGYTF. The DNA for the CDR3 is TGTGCCAGCAGCTTAGGGGCCTCCAGGGGCTATGGCTACACCTTC.

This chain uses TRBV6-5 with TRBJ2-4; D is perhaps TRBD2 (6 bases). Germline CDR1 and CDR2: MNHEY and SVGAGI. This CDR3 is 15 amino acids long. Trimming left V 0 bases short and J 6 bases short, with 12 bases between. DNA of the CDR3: TGTGCCAGCAGTTACTCGAAGGAGGGGAGAAACATTCAGTACTTC. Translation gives CASSYSKEGRNIQYF.

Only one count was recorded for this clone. The CDR3 sequence: CASRFWDRDSEQYF. The CDR3 DNA reads as TGTGCCAGCAGATTTTGGGACAGGGATTCCGAGCAGTACTTC. The chain joins TRBV27 to TRBJ2-7; 9 bases match TRBD1. V trimming: 6 bases; J trimming: 6 bases; junction bases outside the gene matches: 9. Per germline, CDR1 MNHEY and CDR2 SMNVEV (reference sequence). CDR3 size: 14 residues.

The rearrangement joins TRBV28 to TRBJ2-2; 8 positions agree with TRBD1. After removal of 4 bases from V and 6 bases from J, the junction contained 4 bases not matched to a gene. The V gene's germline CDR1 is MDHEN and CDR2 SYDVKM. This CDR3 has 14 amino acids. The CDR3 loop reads CASSSEQGAGELFF. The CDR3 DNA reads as TGTGCCAGCAGTTCGGAACAGGGGGCCGGGGAGCTGTTTTTT.

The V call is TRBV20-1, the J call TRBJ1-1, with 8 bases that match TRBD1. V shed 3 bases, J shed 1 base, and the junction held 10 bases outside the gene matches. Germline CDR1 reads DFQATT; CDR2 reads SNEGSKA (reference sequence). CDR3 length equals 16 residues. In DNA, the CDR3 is TGCAGTGCTAGTGGGCCGGGACAGGCCCGGAACACTGAAGCTTTCTTT. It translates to CSASGPGQARNTEAFF.

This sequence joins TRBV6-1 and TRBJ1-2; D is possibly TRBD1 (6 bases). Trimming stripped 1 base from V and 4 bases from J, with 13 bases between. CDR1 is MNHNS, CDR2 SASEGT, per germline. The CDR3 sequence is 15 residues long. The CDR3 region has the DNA TGTGCCAGCAGTGAAGGACAGGCAACCTCCTATGGCTACACCTTC. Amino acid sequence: CASSEGQATSYGYTF.

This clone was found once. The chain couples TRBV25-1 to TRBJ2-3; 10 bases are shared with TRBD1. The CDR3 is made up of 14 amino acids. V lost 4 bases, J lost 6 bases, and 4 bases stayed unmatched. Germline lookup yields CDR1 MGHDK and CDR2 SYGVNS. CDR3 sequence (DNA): TGTGCCAGCAGTGTGACAGGGGGCCTGGATACGCAGTATTTT. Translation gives CASSVTGGLDTQYF. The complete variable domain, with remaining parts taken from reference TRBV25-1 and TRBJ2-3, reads EADIYQTPRYLVIGTGKKITLECSQTMGHDKMYWYQQDPGMELHLIHYSYGVNSTEKGDLSSESTVSRIRTEHFPLTLESARPSHTSQYLCASSVTGGLDTQYFGPGTRLTVL.

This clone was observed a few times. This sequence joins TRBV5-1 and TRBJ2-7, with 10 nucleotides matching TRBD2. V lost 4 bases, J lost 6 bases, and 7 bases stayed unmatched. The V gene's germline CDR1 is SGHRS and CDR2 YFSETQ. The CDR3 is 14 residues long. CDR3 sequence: CASSKSGGAGEQYF. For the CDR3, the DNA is TGCGCCAGCAGCAAAAGCGGGGGGGCTGGCGAGCAGTACTTC.

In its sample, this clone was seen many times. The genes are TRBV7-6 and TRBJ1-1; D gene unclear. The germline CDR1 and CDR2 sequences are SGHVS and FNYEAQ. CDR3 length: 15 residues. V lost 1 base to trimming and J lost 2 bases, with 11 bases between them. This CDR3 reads CASSLVSGFNTEAFF. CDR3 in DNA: TGTGCCAGCAGCTTAGTGTCCGGGTTCAACACTGAAGCTTTCTTT.

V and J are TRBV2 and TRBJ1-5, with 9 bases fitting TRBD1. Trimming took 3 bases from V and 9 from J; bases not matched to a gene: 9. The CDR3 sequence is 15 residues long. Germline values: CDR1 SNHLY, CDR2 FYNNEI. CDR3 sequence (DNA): TGTGCCAGCAGTGACACCGGACAGGGGATCGGGCCCCAGCATTTT. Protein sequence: CASSDTGQGIGPQHF.

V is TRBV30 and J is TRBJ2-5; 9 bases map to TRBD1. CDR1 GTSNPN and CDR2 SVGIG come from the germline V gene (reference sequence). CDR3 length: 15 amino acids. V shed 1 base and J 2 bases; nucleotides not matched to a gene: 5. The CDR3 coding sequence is TGTGCCTGGAGTGGGAGACAGGGGGATCAAGAGACCCAGTACTTC. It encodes CAWSGRQGDQETQYF.

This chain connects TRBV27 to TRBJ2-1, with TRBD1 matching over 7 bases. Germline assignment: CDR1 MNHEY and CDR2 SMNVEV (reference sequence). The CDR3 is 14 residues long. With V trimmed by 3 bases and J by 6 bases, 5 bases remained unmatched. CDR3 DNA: TGTGCCAGCAGTTTGGGGACAGCCTTCAATGAGCAGTTCTTC. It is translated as CASSLGTAFNEQFF.

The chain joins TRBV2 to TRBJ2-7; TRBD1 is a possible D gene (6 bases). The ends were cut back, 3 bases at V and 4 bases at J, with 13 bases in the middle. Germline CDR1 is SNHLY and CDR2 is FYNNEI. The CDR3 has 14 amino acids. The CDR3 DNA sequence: TGTGCCAGCAGTGACCCCTTGGACAGATACGAGCAGTACTTC. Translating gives CASSDPLDRYEQYF.

CDR3: CASSIGQGAVTDTQYF. CDR3 nucleotides: TGTGCCAGTAGTATTGGACAGGGGGCTGTCACAGATACGCAGTATTTT. This chain links TRBV19 with TRBJ2-3, with TRBD1 matching over 11 bases. From germline, CDR1 is LNHDA and CDR2 SQIVND (reference sequence). The trim removed 3 bases at V and 2 bases at J, leaving 4 bases unmatched. CDR3 length: 16 residues.